This entry concerns a single T cell receptor beta chain. As yet, its antigen is unknown. Data came from immunoSEQ multiplex PCR; TCRdb stores just in-frame clones and leaves some out. The sample includes 20,000 or so clones, under 80% of them seen just once. This sample was taken from a study of CD4 T cells in relation to SARS-CoV-2 and coronaviruses. General study points: Samples before the pandemic and after infection were not matched within any donor.

Unexposed donor CD4+ T cells date from about 2011-2018, before the COVID-19 pandemic. After roughly 9 days of culture, CD4+ T cells were isolated. Unexposed-donor CD4+ T cells were probed with SARS-CoV-2 S/N and four cold-coronavirus spikes, cells permitting. V dropped 7 bases and J dropped 4; count of bases not matched to a gene: 8. Germline V gene data show CDR1 as SNHLY and CDR2 as FYNNEI. This CDR3 region has 14 residues. This sequence originates from a human donor in good health. Sequencing was done on a sample of CD4+ T cells from PBMCs, cultured in vitro. V and J are TRBV2 and TRBJ2-5; 8 bases line up with TRBD2. The CDR3 bases are TGTGCCAGCAAGAGAGCGGGAGAGGCAGAGACCCAGTACTTC. Translating it yields CASKRAGEAETQYF.